The 17 T cell receptor beta chains given below trace back to one sample, sequenced in a study of T cell responses to AZD1222 COVID-19 vaccine. Here immunoSEQ multiplex PCR was the method, and the copy in TCRdb shows in-frame clones only, minus some. The data show roughly 120,000 clones, around 87% seen once. Sequenced material: peripheral blood, taken 28 days after the second AZD1222 dose. All receptors come from an adult who received the AZD1222 COVID-19 vaccine.

V gene TRBV7-8 combines with J gene TRBJ2-7; 8 nucleotides align to TRBD1. Germline CDR1 and CDR2: SGHVS and FQNEAQ. After removal of 7 bases from V and 3 bases from J, the junction contained 17 bases not matched to a gene. This CDR3 comprises 17 residues. CDR3 in DNA: TGTGCCAGCACCGCGGACAGGGCCGACGGGGGAGACTACGAGCAGTACTTC. It yields the protein CASTADRADGGDYEQYF.

The rearrangement uses TRBV5-1 and TRBJ2-5; 10 nucleotides match TRBD2. V was clipped by 2 bases and J by 5 bases; unmatched bases: 6. The V gene's germline CDR1 is SGHRS and CDR2 YFSETQ. This CDR3 has 15 amino acids. The CDR3 sequence is CASSFQRGGGETQYF. CDR3 nucleotide sequence: TGCGCCAGCAGCTTCCAGCGGGGGGGCGGGGAGACCCAGTACTTC.

The rearrangement uses TRBV7-2 and TRBJ1-2, with D uncertain. Trimming pared 5 bases from V and 5 bases from J, leaving 15 bases between. Germline loops: CDR1 SGHTA, CDR2 FQGNSA. The CDR3 has 14 amino acids. Written as DNA, the CDR3 is TGTGCCAGCAGCCCACTAAATACGATATATGGCTACACCTTC. This sequence encodes CASSPLNTIYGYTF.

The V call is TRBV9, the J call TRBJ2-2; D is uncertain. CDR3 size: 13 residues. Trimming removed 3 bases at V and 4 bases at J, with 7 bases between. CDR1 and CDR2 from the germline V gene are SGDLS and YYNGEE. In nucleotides, the CDR3 is TGTGCCAGCAGCGGAATTATCACCGGGGAGCTGTTTTTT. It codes for CASSGIITGELFF.

The gene calls are TRBV19 and TRBJ1-5; D uncertain. V lost 3 bases and J 4 bases, leaving 10 bases between the germline ends. This CDR3 has 14 amino acids. In germline, CDR1 is LNHDA, CDR2 SQIVND (reference sequence). The CDR3: CASSMPTANQPQHF. CDR3 in DNA: TGTGCCAGTAGTATGCCTACAGCTAATCAGCCCCAGCATTTT.

The CDR3 DNA reads as TGTGCCAGCAGCTTCTGGACAGCCAACACTGAAGCTTTCTTT. The encoded protein is CASSFWTANTEAFF. This sequence joins TRBV7-9 and TRBJ1-1; TRBD1 might be the D (6 bases). There are 14 residues in the CDR3. Germline V gene data show CDR1 as SEHNR and CDR2 as FQNEAQ (reference sequence). V dropped 3 bases and J dropped 2 bases, with 10 bases sitting between them.

V and J are TRBV10-3 and TRBJ2-7; D unresolved. The V gene's germline CDR1 is ENHRY and CDR2 SYGVKD. This CDR3 has 11 amino acids. Deletions cut 11 bases from V and 7 bases from J, with 15 bases between. CDR3 bases: TGTGCCGCCATGGCGTCTGGAGAGCAGTACTTC. Its translation is CAAMASGEQYF.

The V and J genes are TRBV4-3 and TRBJ1-1, with D perhaps TRBD1 (6 bases). The V gene's germline CDR1 is LGHNA and CDR2 YSLEER. CDR3 length equals 14 residues. Between the trimmed V and J ends, which lost 0 bases and 6 bases, there was a span of 11 bases. The CDR3 protein is CASSQETGPSEAFF. The DNA of the CDR3 is TGCGCCAGCAGCCAAGAAACAGGGCCCTCTGAAGCTTTCTTT.

This chain connects TRBV24-1 to TRBJ2-2; D unresolved. From germline, CDR1 is KGHDR and CDR2 SFDVKD. V lost 9 bases and J 4 bases, leaving 11 bases between the germline ends. The CDR3 is made up of 13 amino acids. Written as DNA, the CDR3 is TGTGCCACCCGCGAGGTGCTCACCGGGGAGCTGTTTTTT. It translates to CATREVLTGELFF.

This clone is a singleton in its sample. The gene calls are TRBV5-8 and TRBJ2-6; D not resolved. Germline V CDR1 and CDR2: SGHTS, YDEGEE. The CDR3 runs 13 residues. V was pared by 2 bases and J by 3 bases, with 3 bases between. The CDR3 coding sequence is TGTGCCAGCAGCTTATATGGGGCCAACGTCCTGACTTTC. Amino acid sequence: CASSLYGANVLTF. Supplemented by reference TRBV5-8 and TRBJ2-6, the full variable domain reads EAGVTQSPTHLIKTRGQQATLRCSPISGHTSVYWYQQALGLGLQFLLWYDEGEERNRGNFPPRFSGRQFPNYSSELNVNALELEDSALYLCASSLYGANVLTFGAGSRLTVL.

The rearrangement links TRBV18 to TRBJ2-1; possibly TRBD2 for D (7 bases). Germline V lookup: CDR1 KGHSH, CDR2 LQKENI. The CDR3 contains 16 residues. V was pared by 3 bases and J by 7 bases, with 19 bases between. CDR3 sequence (DNA): TGTGCCAGCTCACCTTACCCCGGGGGGCAGAGTAATGAGCAGTTCTTC. Translated, it gives CASSPYPGGQSNEQFF.

This chain connects TRBV29-1 to TRBJ2-7, with unresolved D. From germline, CDR1 is SQVTM and CDR2 ANQGSEA. CDR3 length equals 11 residues. Trimming removed 7 bases at V and 1 base at J, with 8 bases between. The CDR3 bases are TGCAGCGGTACAGAATCCTACGAGCAGTACTTC. Translating gives CSGTESYEQYF.

The chain recombines TRBV7-2 with TRBJ1-2; 7 bases align to TRBD1. V shed 8 bases and J 7 bases; nucleotides not matched to a gene: 16. The V gene's germline CDR1 is SGHTA and CDR2 FQGNSA. This CDR3 has 15 amino acids. The CDR3 is CASGPTGIPGTGYTF. CDR3 DNA: TGTGCCAGCGGACCGACAGGGATCCCGGGCACTGGCTACACCTTC. The full variable domain, completed using reference TRBV7-2 and TRBJ1-2, is GAGVSQSPSNKVTEKGKDVELRCDPISGHTALYWYRQSLGQGLEFLIYFQGNSAPDKSGLPSDRFSAERTGGSVSTLTIQRTQQEDSAVYLCASGPTGIPGTGYTFGSGTRLTVV.

J is TRBJ2-3 and V is TRBV12-3 or TRBV12-4; D uncertain. This CDR3 is built from 13 residues. V lost 1 base to trimming and J lost 5 bases, with 7 bases between them. The CDR3 nucleotides are TGTGCCAGCAGTTTAGGACTGGGAGATACGCAGTATTTT. Its translation: CASSLGLGDTQYF.

V and J are TRBV6-1 and TRBJ1-5; D is perhaps TRBD1 (5 bases). V was shortened by 3 bases and J by 1 base, with 10 bases between the two germline ends. The germline CDR1 and CDR2 sequences are MNHNS and SASEGT. The CDR3 runs 15 residues. The CDR3 DNA reads as TGTGCCAGCAGTGACCAGGGATTGAGCAATCAGCCCCAGCATTTT. Translating it yields CASSDQGLSNQPQHF.

The CDR3 loop is CASSGVKEAFF. The CDR3 DNA follows: TGCGCCAGCAGCGGAGTAAAAGAAGCTTTCTTT. The chain recombines TRBV5-1 with TRBJ1-1; the D is unclear. Germline assignment: CDR1 SGHRS and CDR2 YFSETQ. With 4 bases removed from V and 8 bases from J, the gap between germline ends came to 9 bases. This CDR3 spans 11 amino acids.

This chain uses TRBV5-5 with TRBJ1-1, with D possibly matching TRBD1 (6 bases). Per the germline V gene, CDR1 is SGHKS and CDR2 is YYEKEE (reference sequence). The CDR3 contains 15 residues. Trimming stripped 0 bases from V and 0 bases from J, with 9 bases between. The CDR3 here is CASSLAGAMNTEAFF. The CDR3 region has the DNA TGTGCCAGCAGCTTGGCAGGGGCCATGAACACTGAAGCTTTCTTT. Looking up the rest from reference TRBV5-5 and TRBJ1-1 gives the full variable domain: DAGVTQSPTHLIKTRGQQVTLRCSPISGHKSVSWYQQVLGQGPQFIFQYYEKEERGRGNFPDRFSARQFPNYSSELNVNALLLGDSALYLCASSLAGAMNTEAFFGQGTRLTVV.